This T cell receptor (beta chain) was sequenced for a study of T cells in Graves' hyperthyroidism and ophthalmopathy. Researchers took RNA transcripts and amplified the TCR beta CDR3 regions from them. In the first-round RT-PCR of the TCR CDR3, the HTBI primer set was used. TCRdb re-derived calls from the multiplex PCR reads in MiXCR, one entry per CDR3 protein. Altogether 250,000 to 300,000 distinct CDR3 sequences are present, approximately 18% being singletons, with the ten largest covering 35% to 45%. Germline V gives CDR1 SGHTA, CDR2 FQGTGA. The ends were cut back, 2 bases at V and 3 bases at J, with 10 bases in the middle. This CDR3 is 14 amino acids long. This clonotype has just a few counts.

The clonotype was recovered from a man between 50 and 59 years old with Graves' ophthalmopathy. Sequences were obtained from blood. This chain uses TRBV7-3 with TRBJ1-1, with a weak D call TRBD1 (5 bases). The CDR3, as DNA: TGTGCCAGCAGCTTATCACAAGGGGACACTGAAGCTTTCTTT. Its protein product is CASSLSQGDTEAFF.